The T cell receptor (beta chain) described here comes from a study of blood T cell repertoires in COVID-19. Looking at the study overall: Sites in the United States, Italy and Spain provided acute and convalescent COVID-19 samples.

V lost 3 bases, J lost 2 bases, and 9 bases lay in between. The CDR3 is made up of 14 amino acids. Germline loops: CDR1 SGDLS, CDR2 YYNGEE. Clones were sequenced by immunoSEQ multiplex PCR, and TCRdb holds only the in-frame ones, with some missing. The sample consists of roughly 50,000 clones, under 90% of them appearing once. Sequenced: peripheral blood. This clonotype originated in a man aged 65-85 years with acute or convalescent COVID-19. This chain uses TRBV9 with TRBJ2-1; the D gene is possibly TRBD2 (6 bases). CDR3 nucleotides: TGTGCCAGCAGCGCGGGAGCAGCCTACAATGAGCAGTTCTTC. Translated: CASSAGAAYNEQFF.